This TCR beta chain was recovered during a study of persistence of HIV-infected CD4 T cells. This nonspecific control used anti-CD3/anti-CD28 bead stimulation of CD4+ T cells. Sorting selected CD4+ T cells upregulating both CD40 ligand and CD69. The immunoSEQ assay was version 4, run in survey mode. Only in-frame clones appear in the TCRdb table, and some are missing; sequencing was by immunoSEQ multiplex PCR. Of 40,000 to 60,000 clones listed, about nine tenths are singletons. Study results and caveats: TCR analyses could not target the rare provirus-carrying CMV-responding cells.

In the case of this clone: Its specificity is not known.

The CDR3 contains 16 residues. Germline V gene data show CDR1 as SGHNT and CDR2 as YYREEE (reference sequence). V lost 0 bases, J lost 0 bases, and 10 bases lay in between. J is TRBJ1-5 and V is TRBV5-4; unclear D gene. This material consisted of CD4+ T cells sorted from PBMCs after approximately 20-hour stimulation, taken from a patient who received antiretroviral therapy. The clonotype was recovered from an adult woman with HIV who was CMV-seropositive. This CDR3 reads CASSLGGQVSNQPQHF. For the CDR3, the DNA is TGTGCCAGCAGCTTGGGTGGGCAGGTTAGCAATCAGCCCCAGCATTTT. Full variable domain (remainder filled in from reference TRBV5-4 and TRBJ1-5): ETGVTQSPTHLIKTRGQQVTLRCSSQSGHNTVSWYQQALGQGPQFIFQYYREEENGRGNFPPRFSGLQFPNYSSELNVNALELDDSALYLCASSLGGQVSNQPQHFGDGTRLSIL.